A selection of T cell receptor beta chains follows, all from one sample in a study of T cell responses to AZD1222 COVID-19 vaccine. Data came from immunoSEQ multiplex PCR; TCRdb stores just in-frame clones and leaves some out. The repertoire holds some 150,000 clones, with roughly 85% as singletons. The material sequenced was peripheral blood, taken 28 days after the second dose of the MenACWY control vaccine. These receptors were taken from an adult who received the MenACWY meningococcal vaccine as a control. Both conserved end residues are part of each CDR3. D genes are given only for firm matches. Where a row states a size, it is once, few, many or the class of an expanded clone; other rows omit it.

. | TRBJ1-6 | TRBV5-5 | TRBD1 | CASSLWQGGSSYNSPLHF | TGTGCCAGCAGCTTGTGGCAGGGGGGTAGCTCCTATAATTCACCCCTCCACTTT
few | TRBJ2-3 | TRBV10-3 | TRBD2 | CAISESIAGGRTDTQYF | TGTGCCATCAGTGAGTCGATAGCGGGAGGGCGCACAGATACGCAGTATTTT
. | TRBJ1-6 | TRBV18 | . | CASSPQDPRASPLHF | TGTGCCAGCTCACCTCAAGACCCCAGGGCCTCACCCCTCCACTTT
. | TRBJ2-5 | TRBV10-3 | . | CAISALDQETQYF | TGTGCCATCAGTGCACTCGACCAAGAGACCCAGTACTTC
. | TRBJ2-5 | TRBV30 | . | CAWSGGGETQYF | TGTGCCTGGAGTGGAGGGGGGGAGACCCAGTACTTC
. | TRBJ2-1 | TRBV28 | . | CASSPSWTANEQFF | TGTGCCAGCAGCCCAAGCTGGACAGCTAATGAGCAGTTCTTC
. | TRBJ2-7 | TRBV7-2 | TRBD2 | CASSLGAGGSYEQYF | TGTGCCAGCAGCTTAGGAGCGGGAGGATCCTACGAGCAGTACTTC
. | TRBJ2-5 | TRBV9 | . | CASSVGGTRQETQYF | TGTGCCAGCAGCGTAGGAGGAACACGCCAGGAGACCCAGTACTTC
. | TRBJ2-4 | TRBV15 | TRBD2 | CATSREVRGLAGERNIQYF | TGTGCCACCAGCAGAGAAGTGCGGGGACTAGCGGGAGAGCGTAACATTCAGTACTTC
once | TRBJ2-5 | TRBV5-1 | TRBD2 | CASSDQRGTYQETQYF | TGCGCCAGCAGCGACCAGCGGGGGACGTATCAAGAGACCCAGTACTTC
. | TRBJ1-2 | TRBV19 | . | CASSRGALAASGYTF | TGTGCCAGTAGTAGGGGGGCACTTGCAGCGAGTGGCTACACCTTC
. | TRBJ2-5 | TRBV2 | TRBD2 | CASSEILAGEETQYF | TGTGCCAGCAGTGAAATACTAGCGGGGGAAGAGACCCAGTACTTC
. | TRBJ1-6 | TRBV5-5 | . | CASRVRGSSYNSPLHF | TGTGCCAGCAGGGTCCGGGGGAGCTCCTATAATTCACCCCTCCACTTT
. | TRBJ2-5 | TRBV19 | TRBD2 | CASRELAEETQYF | TGTGCCAGTAGGGAACTAGCGGAAGAGACCCAGTACTTC
. | TRBJ1-4 | TRBV5-5 | TRBD1 | CASSGLGQTLANEKLFF | TGTGCCAGCAGCGGCTTGGGACAGACGTTGGCTAATGAAAAACTGTTTTTT
. | TRBJ2-5 | TRBV11-2 | . | CASSIRLEETQYF | TGTGCCAGCAGCATCCGACTAGAAGAGACCCAGTACTTC
. | TRBJ1-5 | TRBV4-2 | TRBD1 | CASSQGQGGNQPQHF | TGTGCCAGCAGCCAAGGACAGGGGGGCAATCAGCCCCAGCATTTT
. | TRBJ2-7 | TRBV10-2 | TRBD1 | CASLPRQGGEQYF | TGCGCCAGCTTACCGAGACAGGGGGGCGAGCAGTACTTC
. | TRBJ1-2 | TRBV4-1 | TRBD1 | CASSQWTGTSYGYTF | TGCGCCAGCAGCCAATGGACAGGCACTTCCTATGGCTACACCTTC
. | TRBJ2-2 | TRBV6-2/TRBV6-3 | TRBD2 | CASSYSRLAGDTGELFF | TGTGCCAGCAGTTACTCCCGGTTAGCGGGAGACACCGGGGAGCTGTTTTTT
. | TRBJ2-1 | TRBV6-2/TRBV6-3 | . | CASSYSSGESSYNEQFF | TGTGCCAGCAGTTACTCATCGGGGGAGAGCTCCTACAATGAGCAGTTCTTC
. | TRBJ2-1 | TRBV20-1 | TRBD2 | CSAARGDEQFF | TGCAGTGCGGCGCGGGGGGATGAGCAGTTCTTC
few | TRBJ2-2 | TRBV5-1 | . | CASSLRGRGDGELFF | TGCGCCAGCAGCTTGAGAGGACGAGGGGACGGGGAGCTGTTTTTT
. | TRBJ2-7 | TRBV10-3 | . | CAISPPGQAIREQYF | TGTGCCATCAGTCCCCCCGGACAAGCTATACGGGAGCAGTACTTC
. | TRBJ2-2 | TRBV28 | . | CASSLPTSTGELFF | TGTGCCAGCAGTTTACCAACCAGCACCGGGGAGCTGTTTTTT
. | TRBJ2-5 | TRBV25-1 | . | CASSEPGTVETQYF | TGTGCCAGCAGTGAACCGGGCACCGTGGAGACCCAGTACTTC